This T cell receptor (beta chain) stems from a study of T cell responses to AZD1222 COVID-19 vaccine. General observations from the study: Dominant CD4 TCR responses targeted spike regions 160-218 and 743-854. Females made up more of the donors, who were largely white British, and clonal diversity may have come out too low.

Trimming took 5 bases from V and 1 from J, leaving 4 bases between them. This CDR3 contains 12 residues. Germline values: CDR1 KGHDR, CDR2 SFDVKD. Whether given at about 4 or about 12 weeks, second doses were pooled. This clone was recorded only once. Its antigen is still unknown. Sequencing used immunoSEQ multiplex PCR; TCRdb keeps in-frame clones, though not all of them. This repertoire shows about 140,000 clones, 88% found once; its top ten account for about 3.4%. The sequenced sample was peripheral blood, obtained 28 days after the second AZD1222 dose. This sequence originates from an adult who received the AZD1222 COVID-19 vaccine. V is TRBV24-1 and J is TRBJ2-5; D call uncertain. The DNA for the CDR3 is TGTGCCACCAGTGGGCCCCAAGAGACCCAGTACTTC. Residues: CATSGPQETQYF.